The entry below describes one T cell receptor (beta chain). Its antigen is not identified. The sample comes from a study of cytomegalovirus exposure and HLA in healthy donors. A multiplex PCR was run with 60 Vbeta primers and 13 Jbeta primers. The data were produced by immunoSEQ multiplex PCR, yet TCRdb's version contains in-frame clones alone and is incomplete. This table has 60,000 to 85,000 clones, 84% appearing once. Study-wide points: In vitro testing confirmed a few CMV-associated chains as specific for CMV antigens. Across all donors, roughly uniform sequencing depth was an assumption of the presence/absence analyses.

This receptor was identified in a man in his 70s in good health and CMV-seropositive. Sequenced sample: PBMCs.

This CDR3 reads CASSPRDAGGGGYTF. CDR3 coding DNA: TGTGCCAGCTCACCACGGGACGCCGGGGGTGGTGGCTACACCTTC. This chain links TRBV18 with TRBJ1-2; tentative D call: TRBD1 (5 bases). V was clipped by 1 base and J by 7 bases, with 16 bases between them. This CDR3 is 15 amino acids long. The V gene's germline CDR1 is KGHSH and CDR2 LQKENI.